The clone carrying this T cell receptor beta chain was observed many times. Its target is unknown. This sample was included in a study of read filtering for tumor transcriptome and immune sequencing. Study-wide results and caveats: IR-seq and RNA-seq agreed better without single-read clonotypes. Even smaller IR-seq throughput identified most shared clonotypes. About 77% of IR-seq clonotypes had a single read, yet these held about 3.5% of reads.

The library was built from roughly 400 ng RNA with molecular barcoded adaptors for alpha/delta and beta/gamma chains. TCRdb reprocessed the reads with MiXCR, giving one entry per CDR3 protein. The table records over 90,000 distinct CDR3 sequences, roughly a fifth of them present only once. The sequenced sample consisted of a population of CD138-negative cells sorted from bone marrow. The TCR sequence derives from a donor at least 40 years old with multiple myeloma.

CDR3 sequence (DNA): TGTGCCAGCAGCCGGCCGTACGAGCAGTACTTC. Amino acids: CASSRPYEQYF. The gene calls are TRBV28 and TRBJ2-7; D gene uncertain. The CDR3 extends over 11 amino acids. Germline V gene sequence: CDR1 MDHEN, CDR2 SYDVKM. V lost 6 bases and J lost 4, with 7 bases in between.